This T cell receptor (beta chain) is drawn from a study of shared clonotypes between healthy human individuals. For this clone: The antigen is unknown.

General study points: Non-shared clonotypes displayed generation probabilities falling below those of clonotypes present in all four donors. Memory subsets had estimated richness that was generally smaller than that of naive subsets.

Libraries were prepared by immunoSEQ multiplex PCR; TCRdb keeps only in-frame clonotypes and omits some of them. The table lists some 500,000 clones, 90% to 97% of them singletons. The CDR3 consists of 13 residues. V gave up 10 bases and J gave up 4 bases, with 18 bases separating them. Germline V gene lookup returns CDR1 SGHTS and CDR2 YDEGEE. The receptor was isolated from a woman in her 30s in good health. Sequences were obtained from naive CD4+ T cells sorted from blood. Subset reported: CD45RA+ positively selected. V and J are TRBV5-8 and TRBJ2-7; D remains ambiguous. This chain's CDR3 is CAANGGGIYEQYF. DNA for the CDR3: TGTGCCGCCAATGGCGGTGGAATTTACGAGCAGTACTTC.